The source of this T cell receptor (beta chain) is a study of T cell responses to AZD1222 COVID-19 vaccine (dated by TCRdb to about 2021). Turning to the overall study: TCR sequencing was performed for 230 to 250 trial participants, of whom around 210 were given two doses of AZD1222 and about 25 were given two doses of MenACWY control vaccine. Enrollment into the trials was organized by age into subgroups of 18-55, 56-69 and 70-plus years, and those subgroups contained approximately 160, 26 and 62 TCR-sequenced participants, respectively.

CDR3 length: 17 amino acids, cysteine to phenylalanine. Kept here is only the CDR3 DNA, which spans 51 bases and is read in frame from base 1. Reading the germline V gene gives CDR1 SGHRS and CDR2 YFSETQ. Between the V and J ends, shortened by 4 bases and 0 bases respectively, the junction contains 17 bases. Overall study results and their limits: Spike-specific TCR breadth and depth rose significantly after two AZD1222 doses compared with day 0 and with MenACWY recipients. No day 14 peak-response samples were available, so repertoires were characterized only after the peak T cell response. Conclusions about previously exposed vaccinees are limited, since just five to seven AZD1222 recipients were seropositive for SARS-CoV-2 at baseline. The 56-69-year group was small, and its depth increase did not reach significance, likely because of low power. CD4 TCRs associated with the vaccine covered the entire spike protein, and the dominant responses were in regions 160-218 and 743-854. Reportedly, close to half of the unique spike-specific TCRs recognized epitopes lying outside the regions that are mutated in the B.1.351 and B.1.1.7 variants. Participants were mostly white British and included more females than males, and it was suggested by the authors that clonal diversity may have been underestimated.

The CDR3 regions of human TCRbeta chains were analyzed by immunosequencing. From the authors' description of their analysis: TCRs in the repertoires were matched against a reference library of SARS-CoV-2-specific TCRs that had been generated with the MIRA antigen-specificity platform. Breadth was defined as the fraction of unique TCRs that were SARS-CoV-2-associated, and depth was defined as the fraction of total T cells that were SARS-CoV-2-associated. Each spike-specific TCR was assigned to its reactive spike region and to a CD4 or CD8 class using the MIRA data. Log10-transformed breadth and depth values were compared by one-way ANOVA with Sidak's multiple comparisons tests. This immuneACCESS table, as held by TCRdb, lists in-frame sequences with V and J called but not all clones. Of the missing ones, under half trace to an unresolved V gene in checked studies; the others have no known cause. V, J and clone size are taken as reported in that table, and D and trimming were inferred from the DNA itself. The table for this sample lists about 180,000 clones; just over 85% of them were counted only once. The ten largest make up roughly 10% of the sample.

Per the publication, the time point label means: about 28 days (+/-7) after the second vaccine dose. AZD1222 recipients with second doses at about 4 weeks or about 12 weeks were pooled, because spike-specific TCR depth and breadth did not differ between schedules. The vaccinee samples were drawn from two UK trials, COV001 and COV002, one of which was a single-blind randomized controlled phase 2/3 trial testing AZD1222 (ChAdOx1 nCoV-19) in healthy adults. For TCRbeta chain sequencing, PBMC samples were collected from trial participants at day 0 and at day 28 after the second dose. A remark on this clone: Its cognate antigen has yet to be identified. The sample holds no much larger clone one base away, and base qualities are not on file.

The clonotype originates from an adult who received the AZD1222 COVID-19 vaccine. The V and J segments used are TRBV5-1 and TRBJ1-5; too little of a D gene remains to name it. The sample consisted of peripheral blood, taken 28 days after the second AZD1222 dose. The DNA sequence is TGCGCCAGCAGCCCCGGACTAAGGATGGATAGCAATCAGCCCCAGCATTTT. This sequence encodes CASSPGLRMDSNQPQHF.